These T cell receptor beta chains were read from a single sample in a study of blood T cell repertoires in COVID-19. Method: immunoSEQ multiplex PCR; TCRdb's copy keeps in-frame clones and lacks some. The sample includes about 45,000 clones, over 75% seen only once; the top ten take under 35%. The sequencing input was peripheral blood. These receptor sequences come from a woman of 80 years or more with acute or convalescent COVID-19. Each CDR3 is given with its conserved first and last residue. D genes are given only for firm matches. The size entry is marked missing in some rows and otherwise reads once, few, many or a size class.

j_call,cdr3_length,d_call,clone_size,v_call,cdr3_nt,cdr3_aa
TRBJ2-7,13,TRBD1,NA,TRBV12-3/TRBV12-4,TGTGCCTGTTCCGGGACAGAGTCCTACGAGCAGTACTTC,CACSGTESYEQYF
TRBJ1-5,15,NA,few,TRBV7-8,TGTGCCAGCAGCTTAACTCAGGGATGGAATCAGCCCCAGCATTTT,CASSLTQGWNQPQHF
TRBJ2-7,16,TRBD2,NA,TRBV28,TGTGCCAGCACCCAACTGGGACTAGCGGGAAGCTACGAGCAGTACTTC,CASTQLGLAGSYEQYF
TRBJ2-1,13,NA,NA,TRBV4-1,TGCGCCAGCAGCCCGGGACTTTACAATGAGCAGTTCTTC,CASSPGLYNEQFF
TRBJ1-1,18,TRBD1,once,TRBV4-1,TGCGCCAGCAGCCAAGGGGGACAGGGCTTTTCAATGAACACTGAAGCTTTCTTT,CASSQGGQGFSMNTEAFF
TRBJ1-1,14,NA,NA,TRBV12-5,TGTGCTAGTGGCCGAGAGGCGGGGCGTCCTGAAGCTTTCTTT,CASGREAGRPEAFF
TRBJ2-7,11,NA,NA,TRBV30,TGTGCCTGGACCACAGGATACGAGCAGTACTTC,CAWTTGYEQYF
TRBJ1-5,14,TRBD1,NA,TRBV19,TGTGCCAGTAGTCTACAGGGGGCTAAGCAGCCCCAGCATTTT,CASSLQGAKQPQHF
TRBJ1-5,16,TRBD1,NA,TRBV28,TGTGCCAGCAGAGGGGGCGGCGGTGCGAGCAATCAGCCCCAGCATTTT,CASRGGGGASNQPQHF
TRBJ1-6,13,TRBD1,NA,TRBV5-1,TGCGCCAGCGGGACAGTGACAAATTCACCCCTCCACTTT,CASGTVTNSPLHF
TRBJ1-1,14,NA,NA,TRBV6-5,TGTGCCAGCAGCATGACCTGGGAGGCGACTGAAGCTTTCTTT,CASSMTWEATEAFF
TRBJ2-1,16,NA,NA,TRBV28,TGTGCCAGCAGTCCCACCCACGGGGTCCTCTACAATGAGCAGTTCTTC,CASSPTHGVLYNEQFF
TRBJ2-7,15,TRBD2,NA,TRBV3-1/TRBV3-2,TGTGCCAGCAGCCAAGGGCGGGGGAGAACCTACGAGCAGTACTTC,CASSQGRGRTYEQYF
TRBJ2-3,14,TRBD1,few,TRBV4-1,TGCGCCAGCAGCCTAAGACAGGGGACAGATACGCAGTATTTT,CASSLRQGTDTQYF
TRBJ1-3,14,NA,NA,TRBV28,TGTGCCAGCCGTCGGACAGACTCTGGAAACACCATATATTTT,CASRRTDSGNTIYF
TRBJ2-1,16,TRBD2,NA,TRBV5-1,TGCGCCAGCAGCTTCGGTTTCCTAGCGGGGATCAATGAGCAGTTCTTC,CASSFGFLAGINEQFF
TRBJ2-3,14,NA,NA,TRBV10-3,TGTGCCATCAGTGATCAGACAAGCACAGATACGCAGTATTTT,CAISDQTSTDTQYF
TRBJ2-4,17,NA,NA,TRBV18,TGTGCCAGCTCACCACCGATTCGGATGCTAGTCAAAAACATTCAGTACTTC,CASSPPIRMLVKNIQYF
TRBJ1-6,15,NA,NA,TRBV6-5,TGTGCCAGCAGAACAGGGAAGATCTCAGATTCACCCCTCCACTTT,CASRTGKISDSPLHF
TRBJ2-3,13,TRBD2,NA,TRBV10-3,TGTGCCATCAGGGGGGGGAGCACAGATACGCAGTATTTT,CAIRGGSTDTQYF
TRBJ1-1,14,NA,NA,TRBV10-2,TGCGCCAGCATTTCGAACGGAGGTAGAACTGAAGCTTTCTTT,CASISNGGRTEAFF
TRBJ2-7,13,TRBD2,NA,TRBV28,TGTGCCAGCAGTCTACTAGCGGGAGACGAGCAGTACTTC,CASSLLAGDEQYF
TRBJ2-1,14,NA,NA,TRBV6-1,TGTGCCAGCAGTGAAGCCGGGGGCTACAATGAGCAGTTCTTC,CASSEAGGYNEQFF